Sequencing of this T cell receptor (beta chain) was carried out in a study of blood T cell repertoires in COVID-19. As for the study in general: COVID-19 samples collected from the United States, Italy and Spain covered acute and convalescent phases. The cDNA or gDNA used as material had been derived from T cells, B-cell-depleted T cells, or PBMCs.

Germline CDR1 reads MNHEY; CDR2 reads SVGAGI. The CDR3 is 11 amino acids. V dropped 8 bases and J dropped 8 bases, with 10 bases sitting between them. In the original analysis: Counts of nucleated cells, estimated from reference gene primer amplification, were obtained. Some clones are missing from TCRdb's copy, which holds only in-frame ones; the method was immunoSEQ multiplex PCR. Clone size and the V and J calls come from that table; the DNA yielded D and trimming. Here the sample spans 200,000 to 250,000 clones, approximately 81% being singletons. The rearrangement links TRBV6-5 to TRBJ2-1; no definite D call. This receptor was taken from a woman older than 75 with active or convalescent COVID-19. Sequenced input: peripheral blood. CDR3 residues: CASASFYEQFF. The CDR3 nucleotides are TGTGCCAGCGCGAGTTTCTATGAGCAGTTCTTC.